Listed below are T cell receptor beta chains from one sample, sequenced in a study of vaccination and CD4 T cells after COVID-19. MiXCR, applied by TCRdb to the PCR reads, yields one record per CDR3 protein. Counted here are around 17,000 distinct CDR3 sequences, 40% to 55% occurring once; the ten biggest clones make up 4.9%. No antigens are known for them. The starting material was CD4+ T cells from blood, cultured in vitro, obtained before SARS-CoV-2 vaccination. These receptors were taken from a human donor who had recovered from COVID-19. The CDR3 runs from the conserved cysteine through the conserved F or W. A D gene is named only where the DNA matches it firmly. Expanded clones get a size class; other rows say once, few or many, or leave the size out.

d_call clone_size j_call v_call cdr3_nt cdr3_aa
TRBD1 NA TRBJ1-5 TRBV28 TGTGCCAGCAGTTCCGAACTAACAGGGGCGGCTACTAGCAATCAGCCCCAGCATTTT CASSSELTGAATSNQPQHF
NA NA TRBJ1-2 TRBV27 TGTGCCAGCAGTAACGGAGCATTCTATGGCTACACCTTC CASSNGAFYGYTF
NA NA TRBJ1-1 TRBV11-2 TGTGCCAGCAGCTTAGATCGAGGGAAGACTGAAGCTTTCTTT CASSLDRGKTEAFF
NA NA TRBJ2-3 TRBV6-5 TGTGCCAGCAGTTATCTGGAAGGGAACGCAGATACGCAGTATTTT CASSYLEGNADTQYF
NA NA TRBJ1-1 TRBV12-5 TGTGCTAGTGGTTTGAACCTAGGAGCTTTCTTT CASGLNLGAFF
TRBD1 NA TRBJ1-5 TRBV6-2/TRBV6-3 TGTGCCAGCAGTCCTCAAGGGACAGGGGCAAGGAATCAGCCCCAGCATTTT CASSPQGTGARNQPQHF
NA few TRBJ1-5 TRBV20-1 TGCAGTGCTACCACGGGGGGGGGACAACTCAATCAGCCCCAGCATTTT CSATTGGGQLNQPQHF
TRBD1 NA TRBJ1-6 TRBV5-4 TGTGCCAGCAGCCTGCGGGACAGGGGAAATTCACCCCTCCACTTT CASSLRDRGNSPLHF
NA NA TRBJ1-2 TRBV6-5 TGTGCCAGCAGTTACTCCGGGGCGGGAGTCTATGGCTACACCTTC CASSYSGAGVYGYTF
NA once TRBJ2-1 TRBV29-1 TGCAGCGCCGCCGGGTCGCTTCATTCCTACAATGAGCAGTTCTTC CSAAGSLHSYNEQFF
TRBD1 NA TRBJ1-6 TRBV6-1 TGTGCCAGCAGACCCGGACAGGTCCCTTCACCCCTCCACTTT CASRPGQVPSPLHF
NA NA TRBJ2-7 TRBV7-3 TGTGCCAGCAGCTTAGGGGCGGGCGGGATGCCGAACGAGCAGTACTTC CASSLGAGGMPNEQYF
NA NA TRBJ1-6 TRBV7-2 TGTGCCAGCAGCTCCCAGGCTTATAATTCACCCCTCCACTTT CASSSQAYNSPLHF
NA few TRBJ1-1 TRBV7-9 TGTGCCAGCAGCTTACGGTTGAACACTGAAGCTTTCTTT CASSLRLNTEAFF
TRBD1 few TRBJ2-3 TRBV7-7 TGTGCCAGCAGCTTGGGACAGGGGGCAGATACGCAGTATTTT CASSLGQGADTQYF
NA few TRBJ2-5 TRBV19 TGTGCCAGTAGTATAGGTCGCCTCGTAAACCAAGAGACCCAGTACTTC CASSIGRLVNQETQYF
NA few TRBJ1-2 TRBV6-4 TGTGCCAGCAGTGACTCCCCAGGGACTTATGGCTACACCTTC CASSDSPGTYGYTF
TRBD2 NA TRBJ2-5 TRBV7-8 TGTGCCAGCAGCTCAGGGACTAGCGGGGGGCGCGAGACCCAGTACTTC CASSSGTSGGRETQYF
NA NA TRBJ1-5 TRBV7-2 TGTGCCAGCAGCGAGGACCGAACCTGGGGCAATCAGCCCCAGCATTTT CASSEDRTWGNQPQHF
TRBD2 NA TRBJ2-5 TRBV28 TGTGCCAGCCAAGGGCTAGCGGGAGTATCCCAAGAGACCCAGTACTTC CASQGLAGVSQETQYF
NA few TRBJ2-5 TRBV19 TGTGCCAGTAGTATAGATCATGGACTCCGTGCCGAGACCCAGTACTTC CASSIDHGLRAETQYF
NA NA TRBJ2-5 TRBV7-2 TGTGCCAGCAACCCAGAGGCAGTTCAAGAGACCCAGTACTTC CASNPEAVQETQYF
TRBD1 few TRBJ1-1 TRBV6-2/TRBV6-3 TGTGCCAGCAGTGCTTGGACAGGGGGTAATGAAGCTTTCTTT CASSAWTGGNEAFF
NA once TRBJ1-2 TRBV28 TGTGCCAGCAGTCGTCAGGGGCAGGGCTATGGCTACACCTTC CASSRQGQGYGYTF
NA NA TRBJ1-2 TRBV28 TGTGCCAGCAGTCCCGGGGGGAACTATGGCTACACCTTC CASSPGGNYGYTF
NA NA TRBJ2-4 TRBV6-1 TGTGCCAGCAGTGAAGGGTCCTACCCAAACATTCAGTACTTC CASSEGSYPNIQYF
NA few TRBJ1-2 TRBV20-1 TGCAGTGCTCGAGAGGGGCGGGGAAACGGCGGCGGCTACACCTTC CSAREGRGNGGGYTF
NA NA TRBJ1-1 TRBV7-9 TGTGCCAGCAGCTTGAACAGGGAGAACACTGAAGCTTTCTTC CASSLNRENTEAFF
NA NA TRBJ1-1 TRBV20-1 TGCAGTGCCGGGACCATAAACACTGAAGCTTTCTTT CSAGTINTEAFF
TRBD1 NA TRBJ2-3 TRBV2 TGTGCCAGCAGTGGACCTCCGGGTCGACAGGGGGCGGGAGATACGCAGTATTTT CASSGPPGRQGAGDTQYF
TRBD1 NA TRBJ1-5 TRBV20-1 TGCAGTGCGGAGGGACAGGAAGGTCAGCCCCAGCATTTT CSAEGQEGQPQHF
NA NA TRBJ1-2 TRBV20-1 TGCAGTGCTGCGGGACTCAGGAGCCAGAGTGGCTACACCTTC CSAAGLRSQSGYTF
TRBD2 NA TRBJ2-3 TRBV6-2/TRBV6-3 TGTGCCAGCAGTTACGTTACTAGCGGGACTAGCACAGATACGCAGTATTTT CASSYVTSGTSTDTQYF
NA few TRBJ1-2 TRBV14 TGTGCCAGCAGCCAATTGAGACTGACCCAAACCCCCGGCTACACCTTC CASSQLRLTQTPGYTF
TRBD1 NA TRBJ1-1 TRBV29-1 TGCAGCGGCGACAGGGGCCTGAACACTGAAGCTTTCTTT CSGDRGLNTEAFF
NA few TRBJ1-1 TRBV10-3 TGTGCCATCAGGATGACAGGAATGAACACTGAAGCTTTCTTT CAIRMTGMNTEAFF
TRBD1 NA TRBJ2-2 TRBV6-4 TGTGCCAGCAGTGTCCAAACAGGGGGCTCGACCGGGGAGCTGTTTTTT CASSVQTGGSTGELFF
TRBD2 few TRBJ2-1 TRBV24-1 TGTGCCACCAGTGCCCCTCCGGGACTAGCGGGGGGGCCAGAAGAGGAGCAGTTCTTC CATSAPPGLAGGPEEEQFF